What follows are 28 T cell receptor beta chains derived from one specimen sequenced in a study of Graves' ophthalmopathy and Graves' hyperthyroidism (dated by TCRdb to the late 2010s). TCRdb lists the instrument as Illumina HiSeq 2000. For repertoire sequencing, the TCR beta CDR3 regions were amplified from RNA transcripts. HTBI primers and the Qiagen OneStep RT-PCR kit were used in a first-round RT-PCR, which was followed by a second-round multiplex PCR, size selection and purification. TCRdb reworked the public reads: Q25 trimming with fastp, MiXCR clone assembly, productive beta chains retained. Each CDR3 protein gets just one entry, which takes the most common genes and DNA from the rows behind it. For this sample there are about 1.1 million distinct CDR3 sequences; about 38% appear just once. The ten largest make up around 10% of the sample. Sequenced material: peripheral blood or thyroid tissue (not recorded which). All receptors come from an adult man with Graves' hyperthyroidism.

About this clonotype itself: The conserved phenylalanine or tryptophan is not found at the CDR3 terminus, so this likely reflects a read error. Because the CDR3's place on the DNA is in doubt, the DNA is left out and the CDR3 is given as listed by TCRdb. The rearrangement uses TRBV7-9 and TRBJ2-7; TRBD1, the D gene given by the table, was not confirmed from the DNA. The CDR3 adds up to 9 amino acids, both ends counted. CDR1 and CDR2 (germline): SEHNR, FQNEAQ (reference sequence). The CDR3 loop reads CASSSKADR.

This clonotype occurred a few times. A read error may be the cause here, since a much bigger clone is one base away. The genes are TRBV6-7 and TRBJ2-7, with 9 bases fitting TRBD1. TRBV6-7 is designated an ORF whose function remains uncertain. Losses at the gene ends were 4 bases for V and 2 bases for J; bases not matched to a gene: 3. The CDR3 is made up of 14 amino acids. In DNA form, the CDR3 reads TGTGCCAGCAGTTGCCGACAGGGGGCCTACGAGCAGTACTTC. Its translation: CASSCRQGAYEQYF.

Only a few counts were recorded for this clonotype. The CDR3 spells CASSLGGQNQPQHF. The CDR3 coding sequence is TGCGCCAGCAGCTTGGGAGGACAGAATCAGCCCCAGCATTTT. The chain carries TRBV5-1 and TRBJ1-5; D is perhaps TRBD1 (6 bases). The CDR3 totals 14 residues. The germline V gene encodes CDR1 SGHRS and CDR2 YFSETQ. Trimming stripped 0 bases from V and 4 bases from J, with 8 bases between.

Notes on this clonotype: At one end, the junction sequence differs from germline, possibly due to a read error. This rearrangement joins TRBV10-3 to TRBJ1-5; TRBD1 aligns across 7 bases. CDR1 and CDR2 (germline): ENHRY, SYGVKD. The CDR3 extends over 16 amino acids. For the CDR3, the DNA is TGTGCCAGCAGTTTATCCTGGCAGGGGGGTCATCAGCCCCAGCATTTT. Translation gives CASSLSWQGGHQPQHF.

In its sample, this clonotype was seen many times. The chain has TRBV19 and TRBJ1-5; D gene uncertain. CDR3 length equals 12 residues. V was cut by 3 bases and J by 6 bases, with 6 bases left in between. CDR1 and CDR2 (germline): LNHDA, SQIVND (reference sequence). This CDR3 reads CASSILGQPQHF. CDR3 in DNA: TGTGCCAGTAGTATCCTGGGTCAGCCCCAGCATTTT.

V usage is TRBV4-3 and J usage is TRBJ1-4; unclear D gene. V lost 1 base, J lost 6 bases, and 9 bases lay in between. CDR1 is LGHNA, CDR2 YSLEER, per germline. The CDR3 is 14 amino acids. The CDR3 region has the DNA TGCGCCAGCAGCCAAGTAGGGATAGATGAAAAACTGTTTTTT. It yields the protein CASSQVGIDEKLFF.

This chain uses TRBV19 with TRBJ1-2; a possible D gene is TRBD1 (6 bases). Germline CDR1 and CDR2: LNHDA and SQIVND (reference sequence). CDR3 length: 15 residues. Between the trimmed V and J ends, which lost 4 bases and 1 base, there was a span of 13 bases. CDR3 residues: CASSKDSWGNYGYTF. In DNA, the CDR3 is TGTGCCAGTAGTAAGGACAGCTGGGGTAACTATGGCTACACCTTC.

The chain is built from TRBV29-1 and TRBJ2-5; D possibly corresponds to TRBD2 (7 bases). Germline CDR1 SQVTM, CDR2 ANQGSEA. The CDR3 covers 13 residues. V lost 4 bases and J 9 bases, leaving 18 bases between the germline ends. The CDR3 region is CSVGGGEGQPQYF. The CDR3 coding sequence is TGCAGCGTTGGAGGGGGGGAGGGTCAGCCCCAGTACTTC.

The CDR3 region has the DNA TGTGCCAGCAGTTCTCGGACAGGGGGGTATGGCTACACCTTC. It codes for CASSSRTGGYGYTF. The rearrangement links TRBV28 to TRBJ1-2; 10 positions match TRBD1. J gave up 5 bases and V 4 bases, and 4 bases lay outside the gene matches. The CDR3 runs 14 residues. Germline CDR1 and CDR2: MDHEN and SYDVKM.

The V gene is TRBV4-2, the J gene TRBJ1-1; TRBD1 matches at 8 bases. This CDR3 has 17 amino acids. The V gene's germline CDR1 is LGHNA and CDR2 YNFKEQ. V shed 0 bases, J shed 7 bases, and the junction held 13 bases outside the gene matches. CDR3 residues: CASSQDEGQDYLGEAFF. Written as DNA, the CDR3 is TGTGCCAGCAGCCAAGATGAGGGACAGGACTACCTAGGTGAAGCTTTCTTT.

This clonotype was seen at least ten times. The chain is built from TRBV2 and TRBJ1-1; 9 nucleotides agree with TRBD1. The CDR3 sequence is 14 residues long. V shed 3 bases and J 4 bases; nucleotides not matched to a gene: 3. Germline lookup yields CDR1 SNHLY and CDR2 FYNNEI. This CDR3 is CASSDGTGPTEAFF. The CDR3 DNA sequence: TGTGCCAGCAGTGATGGGACAGGGCCCACTGAAGCTTTCTTT.

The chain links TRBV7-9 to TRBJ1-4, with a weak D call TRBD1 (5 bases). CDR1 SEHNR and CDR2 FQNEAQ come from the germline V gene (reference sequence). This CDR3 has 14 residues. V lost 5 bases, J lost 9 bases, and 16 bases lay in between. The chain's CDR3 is CASSHGAVMKKLFF. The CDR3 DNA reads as TGTGCCAGCAGCCACGGGGCTGTAATGAAAAAACTGTTTTTT.

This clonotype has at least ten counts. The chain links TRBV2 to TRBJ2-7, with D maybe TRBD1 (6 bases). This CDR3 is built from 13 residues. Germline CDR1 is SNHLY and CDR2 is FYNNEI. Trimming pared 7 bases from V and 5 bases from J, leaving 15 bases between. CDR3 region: CASNGQIANEQYF. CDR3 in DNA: TGTGCCAGCAATGGACAGATAGCCAACGAGCAGTACTTC.

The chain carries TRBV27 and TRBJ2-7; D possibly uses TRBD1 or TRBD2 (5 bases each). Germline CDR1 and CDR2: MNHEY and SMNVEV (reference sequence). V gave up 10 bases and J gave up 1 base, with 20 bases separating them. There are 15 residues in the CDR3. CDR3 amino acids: CATRRDGAPSYEQYF. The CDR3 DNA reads TGTGCCACTCGACGGGACGGAGCGCCTTCCTACGAGCAGTACTTC.

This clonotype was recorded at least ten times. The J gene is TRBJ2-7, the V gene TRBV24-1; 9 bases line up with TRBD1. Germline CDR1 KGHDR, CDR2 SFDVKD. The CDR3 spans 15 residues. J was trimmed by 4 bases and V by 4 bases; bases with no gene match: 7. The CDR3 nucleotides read TGTGCCACCAGTGAAGCCGGGACAGGGACGTACGAGCAGTACTTC. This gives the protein CATSEAGTGTYEQYF.

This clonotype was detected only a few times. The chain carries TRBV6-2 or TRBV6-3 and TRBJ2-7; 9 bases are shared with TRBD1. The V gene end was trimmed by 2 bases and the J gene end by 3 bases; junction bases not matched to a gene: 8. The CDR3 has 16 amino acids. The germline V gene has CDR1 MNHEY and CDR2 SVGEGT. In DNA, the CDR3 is TGTGCCAGCAGTTACCCACGGACAGGGGATTTCTACGAGCAGTACTTC. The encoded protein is CASSYPRTGDFYEQYF.

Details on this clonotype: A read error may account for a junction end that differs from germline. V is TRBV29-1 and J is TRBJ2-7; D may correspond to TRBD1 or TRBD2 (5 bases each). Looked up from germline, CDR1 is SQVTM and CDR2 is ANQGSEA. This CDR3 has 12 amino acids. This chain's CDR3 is CSVAGAAYGQYF. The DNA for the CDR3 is TGCAGCGTTGCCGGGGCCGCCTACGGGCAGTACTTC.

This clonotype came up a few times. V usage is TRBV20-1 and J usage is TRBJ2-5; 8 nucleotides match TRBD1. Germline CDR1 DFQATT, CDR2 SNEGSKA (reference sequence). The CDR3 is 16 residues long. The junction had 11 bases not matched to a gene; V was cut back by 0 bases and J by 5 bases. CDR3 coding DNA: TGCAGTGCTAGAGATCCCCCAGGACAGGGAATGGAGACCCAGTACTTC. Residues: CSARDPPGQGMETQYF.

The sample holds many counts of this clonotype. CDR3 coding DNA: TGTGCCAGTACCCTAGGACAGGGGTTCGAGACCCAGTACTTC. Protein product: CASTLGQGFETQYF. The chain joins TRBV7-2 to TRBJ2-5, with TRBD1 matching 9 bases. This CDR3 comprises 14 residues. Germline V gene lookup returns CDR1 SGHTA and CDR2 FQGNSA. The ends lost 9 bases at V and 5 bases at J; junction bases unmatched: 10.

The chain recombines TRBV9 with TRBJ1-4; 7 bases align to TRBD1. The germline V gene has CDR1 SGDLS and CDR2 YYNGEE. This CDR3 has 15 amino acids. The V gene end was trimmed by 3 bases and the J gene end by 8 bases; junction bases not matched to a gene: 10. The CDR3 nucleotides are TGTGCCAGCAGCGGGACCCGGGACAGCAACGAAAAACTGTTTTTT. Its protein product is CASSGTRDSNEKLFF.

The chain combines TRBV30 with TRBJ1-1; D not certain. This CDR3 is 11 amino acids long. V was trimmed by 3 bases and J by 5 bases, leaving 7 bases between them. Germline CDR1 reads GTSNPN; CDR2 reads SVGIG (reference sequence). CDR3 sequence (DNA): TGTGCCTGGAGCACCGGAACTGAAGCTTTCTTT. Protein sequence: CAWSTGTEAFF. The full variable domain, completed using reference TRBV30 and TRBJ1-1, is SQTIHQWPATLVQPVGSPLSLECTVEGTSNPNLYWYRQAAGRGLQLLFYSVGIGQISSEVPQNLSASRPQDRQFILSSKKLLLSDSGFYLCAWSTGTEAFFGQGTRLTVV.

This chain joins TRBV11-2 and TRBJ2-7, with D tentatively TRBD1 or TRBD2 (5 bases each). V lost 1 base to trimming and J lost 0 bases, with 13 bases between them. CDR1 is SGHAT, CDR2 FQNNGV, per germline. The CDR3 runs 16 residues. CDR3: CASSLVPGRGSYEQYF. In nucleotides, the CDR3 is TGTGCCAGCAGCTTAGTCCCGGGACGTGGCTCCTACGAGCAGTACTTC. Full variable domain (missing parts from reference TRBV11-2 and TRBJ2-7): EAGVAQSPRYKIIEKRQSVAFWCNPISGHATLYWYQQILGQGPKLLIQFQNNGVVDDSQLPKDRFSAERLKGVDSTLKIQPAKLEDSAVYLCASSLVPGRGSYEQYFGPGTRLTVT.

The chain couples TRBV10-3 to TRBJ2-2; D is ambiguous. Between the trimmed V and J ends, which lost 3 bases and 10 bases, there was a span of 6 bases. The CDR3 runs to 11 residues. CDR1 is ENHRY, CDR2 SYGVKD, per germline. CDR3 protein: CAISDGVELFF. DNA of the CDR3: TGTGCCATCAGTGATGGAGTGGAGCTGTTTTTT.

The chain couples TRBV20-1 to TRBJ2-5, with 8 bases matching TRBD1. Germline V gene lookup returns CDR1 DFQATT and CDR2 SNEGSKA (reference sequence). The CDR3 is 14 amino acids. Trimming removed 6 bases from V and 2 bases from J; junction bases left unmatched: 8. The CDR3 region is CSAPKQGVQETQYF. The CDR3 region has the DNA TGCAGTGCCCCAAAACAGGGGGTTCAAGAGACCCAGTACTTC.

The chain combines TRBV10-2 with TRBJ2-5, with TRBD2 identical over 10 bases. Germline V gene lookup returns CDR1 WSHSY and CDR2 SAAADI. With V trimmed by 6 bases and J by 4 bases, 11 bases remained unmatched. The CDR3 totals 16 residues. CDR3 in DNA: TGCGCCAGCAGGGACCACGGGCTAGCGGGAGCAGAGACCCAGTACTTC. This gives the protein CASRDHGLAGAETQYF.

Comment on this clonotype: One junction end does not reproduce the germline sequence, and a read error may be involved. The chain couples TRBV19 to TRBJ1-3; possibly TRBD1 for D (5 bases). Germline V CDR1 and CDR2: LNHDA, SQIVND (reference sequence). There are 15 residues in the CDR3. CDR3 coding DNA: TGTGCCAGTATTCGGGACCCGGGGACTGGAAGCACCATATATTTT. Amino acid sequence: CASIRDPGTGSTIYF.

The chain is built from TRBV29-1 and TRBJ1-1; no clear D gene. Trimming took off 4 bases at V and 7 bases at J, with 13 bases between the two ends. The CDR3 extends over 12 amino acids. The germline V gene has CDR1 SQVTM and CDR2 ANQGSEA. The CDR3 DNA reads TGCAGCGTTGCGGTTGTGGGCAATGAAGCTTTCTTT. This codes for CSVAVVGNEAFF.

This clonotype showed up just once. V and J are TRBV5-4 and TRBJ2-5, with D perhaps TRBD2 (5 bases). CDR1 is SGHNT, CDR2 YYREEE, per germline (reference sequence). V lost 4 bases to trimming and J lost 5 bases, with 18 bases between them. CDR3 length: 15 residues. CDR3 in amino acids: CASSQAPAPGETQYF. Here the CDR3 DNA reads TGTGCCAGCAGCCAAGCTCCCGCCCCGGGGGAGACCCAGTACTTC.